One and the same sample provided the 10 T cell receptor beta chains below, sequenced in a study of blood T cell repertoires in COVID-19. Profiled with immunoSEQ multiplex PCR; TCRdb holds only in-frame clones, not every one. The sample has about 150,000 clones, around 83% seen once. Sequencing was carried out using peripheral blood. The receptors stem from a woman aged 55-69 years with COVID-19, enrolled during active disease.

This clone has a single count. The J gene is TRBJ2-2, the V gene TRBV5-1, with D uncertain. V dropped 4 bases and J dropped 6 bases, with 7 bases sitting between them. This CDR3 is 12 amino acids long. Germline V lookup: CDR1 SGHRS, CDR2 YFSETQ. The CDR3 loop is CASSPPPGELFF. CDR3 DNA: TGCGCCAGCAGCCCCCCTCCCGGGGAGCTGTTTTTT. The full variable domain, its missing parts supplied by reference TRBV5-1 and TRBJ2-2, is KAGVTQTPRYLIKTRGQQVTLSCSPISGHRSVSWYQQTPGQGLQFLFEYFSETQRNKGNFPGRFSGRQFSNSRSEMNVSTLELGDSALYLCASSPPPGELFFGEGSRLTVL.

The rearrangement links TRBV6-5 to TRBJ2-7; 11 positions match TRBD1. This CDR3 contains 13 residues. In germline, CDR1 is MNHEY, CDR2 SVGAGI. V lost 6 bases to trimming and J lost 5 bases; unmatched junction nucleotides: 3. The CDR3 here is CASSRDRGDEQYF. CDR3 nucleotides: TGTGCCAGCAGCAGGGACAGGGGGGACGAGCAGTACTTC.

This sequence joins TRBV7-5 and TRBJ1-2; the table calls TRBD1, which could not be checked here. TRBV7-5 is recorded as a pseudogene. The CDR3 has 17 amino acids. The CDR3 DNA sequence: TGTGCCAGAAGCTTATCTGGGACAGGGGGGGCTAACTATGGCTACACCTTC. It codes for CARSLSGTGGANYGYTF.

This clone was found a few times. The CDR3 here is CASSLGSGSSITGELFF. The CDR3 nucleotides are TGCGCCAGCAGCTTGGGTAGCGGGAGCTCTATCACCGGGGAGCTGTTTTTT. The chain has TRBV5-1 and TRBJ2-2; the match to TRBD2 covers 9 bases. The V and J ends lost 0 bases and 4 bases, in that order; junction bases with no gene match: 7. The CDR3 totals 17 residues. The germline V gene has CDR1 SGHRS and CDR2 YFSETQ.

The chain has TRBV19 and TRBJ1-1, with a weak D call TRBD1 (5 bases). This CDR3 comprises 13 residues. V lost 6 bases, J lost 2 bases, and 10 bases lay in between. The germline V gene encodes CDR1 LNHDA and CDR2 SQIVND (reference sequence). CDR3 protein: CASSLGQNTEAFF. In nucleotides, the CDR3 is TGTGCCAGTAGCCTCGGACAAAACACTGAAGCTTTCTTT.

J is TRBJ1-2 and V is TRBV3-1 (or the pseudogene TRBV3-2); 9 nucleotides line up with TRBD1. This CDR3 region has 16 residues. V gave up 4 bases and J gave up 3 bases; unmatched junction bases: 9. Per the germline V gene, CDR1 is LGHDT and CDR2 is YNNKEL (reference sequence). This CDR3 is CASSPGTGTHYYGYTF. CDR3 in DNA: TGTGCCAGCAGCCCCGGGACAGGGACCCATTACTATGGCTACACCTTC.

V gene TRBV12-5 combines with J gene TRBJ1-4; D gene ambiguous. Trimming removed 0 bases from V and 5 bases from J, with 10 bases in between. This CDR3 has 15 amino acids. Germline V gene data show CDR1 as LGHNT and CDR2 as FRNRAP. The CDR3 spells CASGLVMGRNEKLFF. The CDR3 DNA is TGTGCTAGTGGTTTGGTAATGGGCCGAAATGAAAAACTGTTTTTT.

CDR3: CASSLGLVEAGKQFF. CDR3 DNA sequence: TGTGCCAGCAGCCTTGGACTAGTAGAGGCTGGTAAGCAGTTCTTC. This chain links TRBV5-4 with TRBJ2-1; TRBD2 aligns across 7 bases. Germline V CDR1 and CDR2: SGHNT, YYREEE (reference sequence). Unmatched junction bases numbered 15, after V lost 4 bases and J lost 11 bases. The CDR3 spans 15 residues.

With respect to this clone: At one boundary the junction diverges from the germline segment, which might be a read error. The rearrangement joins TRBV11-3 to TRBJ1-6; maybe TRBD1 (6 bases). The CDR3 sequence is 13 residues long. Germline loops: CDR1 SGHNT, CDR2 YENEEA. The CDR3 DNA is TGTGCCAGCAGCCTAGAAGGGGGAGCGGCCCTCCACTTT. It is translated as CASSLEGGAALHF.

This clone appeared once. This chain connects TRBV6-5 to TRBJ1-3; D is perhaps TRBD1 (5 bases). V was shortened by 7 bases and J by 3 bases, with 16 bases between the two germline ends. The CDR3 is 15 amino acids. The V gene's germline CDR1 is MNHEY and CDR2 SVGAGI. The CDR3 sequence: CASIARGAVGNTIYF. CDR3 coding DNA: TGTGCCAGCATTGCGCGTGGGGCGGTTGGAAACACCATATATTTT.